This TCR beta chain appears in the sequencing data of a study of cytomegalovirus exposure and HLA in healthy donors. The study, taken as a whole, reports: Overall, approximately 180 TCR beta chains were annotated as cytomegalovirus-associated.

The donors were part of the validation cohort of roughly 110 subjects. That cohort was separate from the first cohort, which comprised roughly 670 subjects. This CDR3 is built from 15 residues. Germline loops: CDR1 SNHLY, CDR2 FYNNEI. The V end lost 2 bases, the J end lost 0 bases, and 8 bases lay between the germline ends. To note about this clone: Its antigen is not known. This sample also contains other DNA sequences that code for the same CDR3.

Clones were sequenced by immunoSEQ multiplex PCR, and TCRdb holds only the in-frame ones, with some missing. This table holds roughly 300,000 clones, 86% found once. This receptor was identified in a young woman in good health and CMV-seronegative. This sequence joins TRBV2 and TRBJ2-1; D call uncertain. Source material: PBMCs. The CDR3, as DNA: TGTGCCAGCAGTGAACGGGTTAGCTCCTACAATGAGCAGTTCTTC. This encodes CASSERVSSYNEQFF.